This entry lists 5 T cell receptor beta chains sequenced from one sample in a study of shared clonotypes between healthy human individuals. Profiled with immunoSEQ multiplex PCR; TCRdb holds only in-frame clones, not every one. This repertoire shows 660,000 or so clones, about 96% found once; its top ten account for around 0.1%. CD45RO negativity and positive selection for CCR7 defined naive CD8 cells, a population that excluded terminally differentiated effector memory CD45RA+ cells. Sequenced input: naive CD8+ T cells sorted from blood. The receptors stem from a woman in her twenties or thirties in good health.

The V call is TRBV9, the J call TRBJ2-7; perhaps TRBD2 as D (6 bases). CDR1 and CDR2 (germline): SGDLS, YYNGEE. The CDR3 length is 13 residues. Trimming removed 4 bases at V and 7 bases at J, with 15 bases between. CDR3 DNA: TGTGCCAGCAGCCCCCGGGAGACGGGGGAGCAGTACTTC. Translating it yields CASSPRETGEQYF.

This rearrangement joins TRBV2 to TRBJ2-1; a weak D match, TRBD2 (6 bases). With 11 bases removed from V and 1 base from J, the gap between germline ends came to 18 bases. This CDR3 region has 15 residues. Germline V gives CDR1 SNHLY, CDR2 FYNNEI. CDR3 loop: CAAISERASYNEQFF. CDR3 in DNA: TGTGCCGCTATATCCGAGCGGGCGTCCTACAATGAGCAGTTCTTC.

This rearrangement joins TRBV5-6 to TRBJ2-2, with TRBD1 as a possible D gene (5 bases). Trimming took off 4 bases at V and 5 bases at J, with 6 bases between the two ends. The CDR3 spans 12 residues. The germline CDR1 and CDR2 sequences are SGHDT and YYEEEE. In DNA form, the CDR3 reads TGTGCCAGCAGCAGGGGTACCGGGGAGCTGTTTTTT. It codes for CASSRGTGELFF. The variable domain in full, with the rest retrieved from reference TRBV5-6 and TRBJ2-2, is DAGVTQSPTHLIKTRGQQVTLRCSPKSGHDTVSWYQQALGQGPQFIFQYYEEEERQRGNFPDRFSGHQFPNYSSELNVNALLLGDSALYLCASSRGTGELFFGEGSRLTVL.

This chain uses TRBV4-1 with TRBJ2-3; TRBD2 might be the D (5 bases). CDR3 length: 19 residues. Deletions cut 2 bases from V and 2 bases from J, with 23 bases between. Germline CDR1 and CDR2: MGHRA and YSYEKL. The CDR3 sequence is CASSQSLDGLMGDTDTQYF. The DNA of the CDR3 is TGCGCCAGCAGCCAATCCCTGGACGGACTCATGGGCGACACAGATACGCAGTATTTT.

The chain has TRBV19 and TRBJ1-2; the D gene is possibly TRBD1 (5 bases). Trimming took off 8 bases at V and 6 bases at J, with 10 bases between the two ends. This CDR3 has 11 amino acids. Germline V gene data show CDR1 as LNHDA and CDR2 as SQIVND (reference sequence). The CDR3 nucleotides are TGTGCCAGTGTCTGGACAAATGGCTACACCTTC. It specifies CASVWTNGYTF.